This TCR beta chain was sequenced for a study of CD8+CD57+ T cells in acquired aplastic anemia. TCR beta VDJ and CDR3 profiles were obtained from a genomic DNA template. In TCRdb, the reads were re-called with MiXCR into one record per CDR3 protein. The data show fewer than 200,000 distinct CDR3 sequences, 60% to 70% seen once. This TCR derives from a human donor in good health. The sequenced sample consisted of sorted CD4+, CD8+, or CD8+CD57+ T cells (not recorded which) from PBMCs.

This chain's CDR3 is CASSPRQMYQETQYF. The CDR3 DNA reads as TGTGCCAGCAGCCCCCGACAAATGTACCAAGAGACCCAGTACTTC. V and J are TRBV7-2 and TRBJ2-5; unclear D gene. Looked up from germline, CDR1 is SGHTA and CDR2 is FQGNSA. With 5 bases removed from V and 0 bases from J, the gap between germline ends came to 13 bases. The CDR3 is 15 amino acids.